This TCR beta chain was obtained from a study of T cells in Graves' hyperthyroidism and ophthalmopathy. The length of the CDR3 is 15 residues. Between the trimmed V and J ends, which lost 3 bases and 9 bases, there was a span of 17 bases. TCR beta CDR3 regions were amplified from RNA transcripts. First-round RT-PCR with HTBI primers amplified the TCR CDR3 region. Each CDR3 protein gets one entry after TCRdb re-called the multiplex PCR reads with MiXCR. The repertoire has 400,000 or so distinct CDR3 sequences, about 15% of them found once; the top ten carry about 20%. This clonotype was found a few times. Its target is not known. General study points: Blood held most thyroid clonotypes expanded above 0.001 frequency. Using 13 V-J features, a model discriminated ophthalmopathy from stable hyperthyroidism.

A patient was excluded if there was uncontrolled infection, other autoimmune disease, pregnancy or lactation. Fresh 10 ml peripheral blood yielded PBMCs. The TCR comes from a woman in her 30s with Graves' ophthalmopathy. The V gene is TRBV12-3 or TRBV12-4, the J gene TRBJ1-4; D ambiguous. The source material was blood. In DNA, the CDR3 is TGTGCCAGCAGTTTTCGACTTCAAGATCGGCAAAAACTGTTTTTT. This codes for CASSFRLQDRQKLFF.